The following is a TCR beta chain sequence with its context. Its target is unknown. These data originate in a study of cytomegalovirus exposure and HLA in healthy donors. Notes on the study in general: Researchers reportedly found TCR beta sequences accurately predicted most subjects' HLA-A and HLA-B alleles. The authors listed 180 or so TCR beta chains as cytomegalovirus-associated.

This CDR3 comprises 14 residues. Germline CDR1 GTSNPN, CDR2 SVGIG (reference sequence). V was cut by 3 bases and J by 8 bases, with 16 bases left in between. The PCR had 60 Vbeta and 13 Jbeta primers. Original processing methods: An analysis that came later counted tens of millions of unique TCR beta chains, 9 million to 12 million shared. Generated by immunoSEQ multiplex PCR, the TCRdb table keeps only in-frame clones and is missing some. V, J and clone size are those of that table, while D and trimming were read from the DNA. Here the sample spans 95,000 to 150,000 clones, about three quarters being singletons.

The chain combines TRBV30 with TRBJ1-4, with D perhaps TRBD1 (5 bases). Specimen: PBMCs. The TCR comes from a man between 50 and 59 years old in good health and CMV-seronegative. CDR3 amino acids: CAWSDRQLEEKLFF. CDR3 in DNA: TGTGCCTGGAGCGACCGACAGTTAGAGGAAAAACTGTTTTTT.